This is a list of T cell receptor beta chains from one sample in a study of blood T cells in healthy people across ages. One entry per CDR3 protein, called by TCRdb with MiXCR from the 5' RACE reads. The table has 1.5 million to 2 million distinct CDR3 sequences, around 50% seen once. Sequencing was performed on blood. All receptors derive from a woman aged 40 to 50 in good health. Both conserved end residues are trimmed from each CDR3.

TRBJ2-4 | TRBV28 | ASRPGPTRLGPNIQY
TRBJ2-3 | TRBV7-2 | ASSFRLHTDTQY
TRBJ2-6 | TRBV9 | ASNQGSGANVLT
TRBJ2-3 | TRBV5-1 | ASSSLPGSSADTQY
TRBJ2-3 | TRBV7-7 | ASSRGLTDTQY
TRBJ2-1 | TRBV12-3/TRBV12-4 | ASSPGQGAMYNEQF
TRBJ2-1 | TRBV7-9 | ASSLAVVAAQIYNEQF
TRBJ1-5 | TRBV6-5 | ASSPVGGSNQPQH
TRBJ1-5 | TRBV2 | ASRPAGGIGNQPQH
TRBJ1-6 | TRBV6-5 | ASSNRDRGSPLH
. | TRBV7-9 | ASSSTFGYEQY